The 18 T cell receptor beta chains presented below share a single source sample, sequenced in a study of human T cells and chemical hapten exposure. Time point specified: patch test 2, 6 weeks after DPC sensitization. Treatment here: therapeutic diphenylcyclopropenone sensitization with weekly scalp DPC. TCRdb redid the calling of the RACE reads with MiXCR, one entry per CDR3 protein. The sample lists roughly 94,000 distinct CDR3 sequences; about 9.6% were seen once. This specimen was whole blood, taken in connection with sensitization to the hapten diphenylcyclopropenone (DPC). These receptor sequences come from a middle-aged woman with alopecia areata. Some clones in this sample may be carry-over from other donors' samples.

This clonotype was detected ten times or more. The chain links TRBV27 to TRBJ2-7, with 8 bases matching TRBD2. CDR1 is MNHEY and CDR2 is SMNVEV in the germline V gene (reference sequence). The V and J ends lost 4 bases and 0 bases, in that order; junction bases with no gene match: 20. The CDR3 extends over 20 amino acids. The CDR3 coding sequence is TGTGCCAGCAGTTCCAGAGGGGGGAGCGGGAGACGGGGAAGCTCCTACGAGCAGTACTTC. This sequence encodes CASSSRGGSGRRGSSYEQYF.

The V gene is TRBV4-3, the J gene TRBJ2-7; 7 bases are a match to TRBD1. With V trimmed by 3 bases and J by 5 bases, 10 bases remained unmatched. The germline gives CDR1 LGHNA, CDR2 YSLEER. This CDR3 contains 15 residues. The DNA of the CDR3 is TGCGCCAGCAGCCAGAGTGCGACAGGGATCCACGAGCAGTACTTC. Translating it yields CASSQSATGIHEQYF.

This clonotype showed up many times. The gene calls are TRBV12-3 or TRBV12-4 and TRBJ2-5; D not certain. The CDR3 is 13 amino acids. The ends were cut back, 2 bases at V and 2 bases at J, with 6 bases in the middle. As DNA, the CDR3 is TGTGCCAGCAGTTTAATCCCACAAGAGACCCAGTACTTC. Protein sequence: CASSLIPQETQYF.

This clonotype was detected only a few times. The rearrangement links TRBV20-1 to TRBJ2-7; 10 nucleotides align to TRBD2. After removal of 5 bases from V and 7 bases from J, the junction contained 11 bases not matched to a gene. The CDR3 runs 14 residues. The germline gives CDR1 DFQATT, CDR2 SNEGSKA (reference sequence). The CDR3 here is CSALRAGGPGEQYF. CDR3 nucleotide sequence: TGCAGTGCTTTAAGAGCGGGAGGGCCGGGGGAGCAGTACTTC.

The chain employs TRBV10-2 and TRBJ2-5; 14 bases line up with TRBD2. CDR1 is WSHSY and CDR2 is SAAADI in the germline V gene. CDR3 size: 16 residues. V gave up 5 bases and J gave up 5 bases; unmatched junction bases: 7. CDR3 sequence (DNA): TGCGCCAGCAGTTCAGGGACTAGCGGGAGTATGGAGACCCAGTACTTC. It is translated as CASSSGTSGSMETQYF.

In its sample, this clonotype was seen many times. This CDR3 is CASRGRYF. CDR3 nucleotides: TGTGCCAGCAGAGGGAGGTACTTC. The chain links TRBV21-1 to TRBJ2-5; the D call in the table, TRBD2, was not verified against the DNA. TRBV21-1 is a listed pseudogene. This CDR3 comprises 8 residues.

This clonotype was seen a few times. The chain combines TRBV6-6 with TRBJ2-7, with a possible D match to TRBD2 (5 bases). This CDR3 has 17 amino acids. Germline V gene data show CDR1 as MNHNY and CDR2 as SVGAGI (reference sequence). The V end lost 7 bases, the J end lost 5 bases, and 27 bases lay between the germline ends. CDR3: CASTTTRLSPKGDEQYF. CDR3 DNA: TGTGCCAGCACCACTACGCGACTATCCCCTAAGGGTGACGAGCAGTACTTC.

This clonotype came up a few times. The genes are TRBV5-4 and TRBJ2-2, with 9 bases matching TRBD1. Germline V gene data show CDR1 as SGHNT and CDR2 as YYREEE (reference sequence). The J segment lost 6 bases and the V segment lost 4 bases, leaving 10 bases of the junction unmatched. The CDR3 has 16 amino acids. The CDR3 sequence: CASSPRTGADSGELFF. The CDR3 nucleotides read TGTGCCAGCAGCCCTAGGACAGGGGCGGACTCCGGGGAGCTGTTTTTT. The full variable domain, with the rest looked up from reference TRBV5-4 and TRBJ2-2, is ETGVTQSPTHLIKTRGQQVTLRCSSQSGHNTVSWYQQALGQGPQFIFQYYREEENGRGNFPPRFSGLQFPNYSSELNVNALELDDSALYLCASSPRTGADSGELFFGEGSRLTVL.

This chain joins TRBV29-1 and TRBJ2-3; D assignment may be TRBD1 or TRBD2 (5 bases each). This CDR3 has 12 residues. Germline lookup yields CDR1 SQVTM and CDR2 ANQGSEA. V lost 0 bases, J lost 5 bases, and 6 bases lay in between. The CDR3 nucleotides read TGCAGCGTTGAAGAGGGGGTAGATACGCAGTATTTT. Encoded protein: CSVEEGVDTQYF.

At least ten counts were recorded for this clonotype. This chain links TRBV18 with TRBJ2-2; 8 bases are a match to TRBD1. Germline lookup yields CDR1 KGHSH and CDR2 LQKENI. The CDR3 contains 19 residues. The ends lost 1 base at V and 0 bases at J; junction bases unmatched: 10. The CDR3 DNA is TGTGCCAGCTCACCACAAACGATGAGGACAGGGACGAACACCGGGGAGCTGTTTTTT. It is translated as CASSPQTMRTGTNTGELFF.

The chain combines TRBV7-9 with TRBJ1-3; the D is unclear. Trimming removed 1 base at V and 4 bases at J, with 8 bases between. This CDR3 has 14 residues. The germline CDR1 and CDR2 sequences are SEHNR and FQNEAQ (reference sequence). The CDR3 loop reads CASSLGKPGNTIYF. In nucleotides, the CDR3 is TGTGCCAGCAGCTTAGGCAAGCCAGGAAACACCATATATTTT.

This chain links TRBV18 with TRBJ2-3; D gene uncertain. Trimming removed 6 bases at V and 4 bases at J, with 14 bases between. The germline CDR1 and CDR2 sequences are KGHSH and LQKENI. The CDR3 covers 14 residues. The CDR3: CASSYSGFADTQYF. The CDR3 nucleotides are TGTGCCAGCTCGTACTCTGGTTTCGCAGATACGCAGTATTTT.

There are a few counts of this clonotype. The J gene is TRBJ2-3, the V gene TRBV5-5, with TRBD2 as a possible D gene (5 bases). Between the trimmed V and J ends, which lost 3 bases and 0 bases, there was a span of 11 bases. Germline CDR1 SGHKS, CDR2 YYEKEE (reference sequence). CDR3 size: 15 residues. The CDR3 DNA follows: TGTGCCAGCAGCTGGTCCGCGGGTAGCACAGATACGCAGTATTTT. Encoded protein: CASSWSAGSTDTQYF.

There are many counts of this clonotype. The V gene is TRBV12-3 or TRBV12-4, the J gene TRBJ2-3, with D perhaps matching TRBD2 (6 bases). The CDR3 loop spans 13 amino acids. Between the trimmed V and J ends, which lost 5 bases and 11 bases, there was a span of 17 bases. The CDR3 bases are TGTGCCAGCAGTCTTGAGGAGGGTATGGGGCAGTATTTT. Its translation: CASSLEEGMGQYF.

The table lists this clonotype with a few counts. The chain is built from TRBV29-1 and TRBJ2-1; no firm D call. The germline V gene encodes CDR1 SQVTM and CDR2 ANQGSEA. V shed 3 bases and J shed 4 bases, with 10 bases lying between them. This CDR3 is 13 amino acids long. This CDR3 reads CSVDVRIYNEQFF. The CDR3 nucleotides read TGCAGCGTTGATGTCAGGATATACAATGAGCAGTTCTTC.

The chain is built from TRBV4-2 and TRBJ1-4, with a tentative D call TRBD1 (5 bases). Deletions cut 0 bases from V and 4 bases from J, with 12 bases between. The CDR3 contains 16 residues. Germline-derived CDR1 and CDR2 are LGHNA and YNFKEQ. The CDR3 DNA reads as TGTGCCAGCAGCCAAGAAAAGGGGATATTTAATGAAAAACTGTTTTTT. The encoded protein is CASSQEKGIFNEKLFF.

The sample holds many counts of this clonotype. The rearrangement uses TRBV5-5 and TRBJ2-2; no reliable D call. V was clipped by 0 bases and J by 7 bases, with 4 bases between them. CDR3 size: 12 residues. Germline V gene data show CDR1 as SGHKS and CDR2 as YYEKEE (reference sequence). The CDR3 DNA sequence: TGTGCCAGCAGCTTGGCCAACGGGGAGCTGTTTTTT. Its translation is CASSLANGELFF.

This clonotype was recorded many times. The chain employs TRBV7-3 and TRBJ1-1; 8 bases are shared with TRBD1. V shed 5 bases, J shed 4 bases, and the junction held 9 bases outside the gene matches. In germline, CDR1 is SGHTA, CDR2 FQGTGA. The CDR3 is made up of 15 amino acids. CDR3 DNA sequence: TGTGCCAGCAGCAGACAGGGGATGAGTAGCACTGAAGCTTTCTTT. Translation gives CASSRQGMSSTEAFF.